Each of the 2 T cell receptor beta chains below was sequenced from the same sample in a study of control samples from healthy donors and cancer patients. Sequenced by immunoSEQ multiplex PCR; TCRdb stores in-frame clones only, minus some. The sample consists of over 90,000 clones, about 89% of them appearing once. Sequencing was performed on PBMCs. The receptors come from a man between 60 and 70 years old with lung cancer.

The chain joins TRBV6-1 to TRBJ2-1; D is unclear. The CDR3 covers 10 residues. The V gene lost 0 bases and the J gene lost 14 bases, with 5 bases spanning the gap. Germline V gives CDR1 MNHNS, CDR2 SASEGT. For the CDR3, the DNA is TGTGCCAGCAGTGAAGCAAGGAAGTTCTTC. Protein product: CASSEARKFF.

CDR3: CASGNRSNQPQHF. The CDR3 DNA is TGTGCTAGTGGAAACCGTAGCAATCAGCCCCAGCATTTT. The chain recombines TRBV12-5 with TRBJ1-5; D unclear. Germline V lookup: CDR1 LGHNT, CDR2 FRNRAP. V lost 6 bases and J lost 0, with 6 bases in between. The CDR3 totals 13 residues.